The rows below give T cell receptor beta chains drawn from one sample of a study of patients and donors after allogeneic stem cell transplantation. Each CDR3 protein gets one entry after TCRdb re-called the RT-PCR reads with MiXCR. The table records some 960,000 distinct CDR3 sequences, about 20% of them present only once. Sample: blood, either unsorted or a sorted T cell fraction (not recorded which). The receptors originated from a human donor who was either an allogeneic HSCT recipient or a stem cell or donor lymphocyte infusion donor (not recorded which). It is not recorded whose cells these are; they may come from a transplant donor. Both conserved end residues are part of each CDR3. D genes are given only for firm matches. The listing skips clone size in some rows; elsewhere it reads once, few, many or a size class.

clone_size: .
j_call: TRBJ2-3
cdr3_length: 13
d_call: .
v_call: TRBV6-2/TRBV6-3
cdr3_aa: CASRPSDTDTQYF
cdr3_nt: TGTGCCAGCAGGCCTAGCGATACAGATACGCAGTATTTT

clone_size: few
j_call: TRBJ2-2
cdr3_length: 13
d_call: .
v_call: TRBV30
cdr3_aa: CAWSPDQARELFF
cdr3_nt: TGTGCCTGGAGCCCCGACCAAGCTAGGGAGCTGTTTTTT

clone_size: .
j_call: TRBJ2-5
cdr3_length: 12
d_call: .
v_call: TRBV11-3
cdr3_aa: CASSKDGKTQYF
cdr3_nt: TGTGCCAGCAGTAAGGACGGGAAGACCCAGTACTTC

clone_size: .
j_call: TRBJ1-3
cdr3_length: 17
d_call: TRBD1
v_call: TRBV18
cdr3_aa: CASSPRPGQGVWNTIYF
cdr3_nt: TGTGCCAGCTCACCACGACCGGGACAGGGCGTATGGAACACCATATATTTT

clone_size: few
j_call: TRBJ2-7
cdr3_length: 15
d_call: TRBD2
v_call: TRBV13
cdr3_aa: CASSLTSGTSYEQYF
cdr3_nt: TGTGCCAGCAGCTTGACTAGCGGGACATCCTACGAGCAGTACTTC

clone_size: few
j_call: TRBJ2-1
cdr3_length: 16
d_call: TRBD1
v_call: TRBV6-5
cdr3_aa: CASSYSWGQGAGEQFF
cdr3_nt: TGTGCCAGCAGTTACTCATGGGGACAGGGGGCCGGTGAGCAGTTCTTC

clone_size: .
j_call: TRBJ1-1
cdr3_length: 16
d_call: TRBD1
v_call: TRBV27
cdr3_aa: CASRPGQAGRDTEAFF
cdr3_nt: TGTGCCAGCAGACCCGGACAGGCCGGGCGTGACACTGAAGCTTTCTTT

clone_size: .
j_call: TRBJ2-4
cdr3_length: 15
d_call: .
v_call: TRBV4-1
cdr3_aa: CASSHTGVVKNIQYF
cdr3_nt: TGCGCCAGCAGCCACACGGGAGTAGTCAAAAACATTCAGTACTTC

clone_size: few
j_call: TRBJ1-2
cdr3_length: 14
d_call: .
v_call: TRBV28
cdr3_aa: CASSSNREGYGYTF
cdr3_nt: TGTGCCAGCAGTTCCAACAGGGAAGGCTATGGCTACACCTTC

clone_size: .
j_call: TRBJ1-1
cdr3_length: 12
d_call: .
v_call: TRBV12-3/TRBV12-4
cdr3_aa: CASSPLRDEAFF
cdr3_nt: TGTGCCAGCAGTCCCCTGAGAGATGAAGCTTTCTTT

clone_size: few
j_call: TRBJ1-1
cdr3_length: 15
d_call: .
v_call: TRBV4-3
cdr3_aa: CASSQESRGAIEAFF
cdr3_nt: TGCGCCAGCAGCCAAGAAAGTCGGGGTGCTATTGAAGCTTTCTTT

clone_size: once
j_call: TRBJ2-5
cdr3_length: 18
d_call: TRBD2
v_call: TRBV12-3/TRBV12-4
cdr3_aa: CAISLLLMGTNLGETQYF
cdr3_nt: TGTGCCATCAGTTTACTCCTCATGGGGACTAACCTAGGAGAGACCCAGTACTTC

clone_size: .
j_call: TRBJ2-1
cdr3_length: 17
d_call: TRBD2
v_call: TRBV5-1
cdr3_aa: CASSLGRGMAHYNEQFF
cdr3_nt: TGCGCCAGCAGCTTGGGGCGGGGGATGGCGCACTACAATGAGCAGTTCTTC

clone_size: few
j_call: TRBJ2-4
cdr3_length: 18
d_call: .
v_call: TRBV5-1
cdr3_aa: CASSLAWEEGLAKNIQYF
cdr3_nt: TGCGCCAGCAGCTTGGCCTGGGAGGAGGGGTTGGCCAAAAACATTCAGTACTTC

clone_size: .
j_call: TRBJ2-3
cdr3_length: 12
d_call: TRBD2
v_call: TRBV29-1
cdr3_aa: CSVEYPGGTQYF
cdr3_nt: TGCAGCGTTGAGTACCCGGGGGGTACGCAGTATTTT

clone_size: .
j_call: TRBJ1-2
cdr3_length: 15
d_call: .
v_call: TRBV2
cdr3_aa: CASSEDIRSAYGYTF
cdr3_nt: TGTGCCAGCAGTGAGGACATTCGTTCCGCTTATGGCTACACCTTC

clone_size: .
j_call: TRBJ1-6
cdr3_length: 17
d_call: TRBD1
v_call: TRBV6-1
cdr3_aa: CASSSTTGAVANSPLHF
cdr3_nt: TGTGCCAGCAGTAGCACGACAGGGGCTGTGGCTAATTCACCCCTCCACTTT

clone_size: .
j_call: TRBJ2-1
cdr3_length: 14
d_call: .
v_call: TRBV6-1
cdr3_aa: CASKGRLWDNEQFF
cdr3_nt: TGTGCCAGCAAAGGTCGGCTGTGGGACAATGAGCAGTTCTTC

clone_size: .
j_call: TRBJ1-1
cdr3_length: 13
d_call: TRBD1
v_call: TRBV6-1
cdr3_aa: CASSVDRGAEAFF
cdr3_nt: TGTGCCAGCAGTGTGGACAGGGGGGCTGAAGCTTTCTTT

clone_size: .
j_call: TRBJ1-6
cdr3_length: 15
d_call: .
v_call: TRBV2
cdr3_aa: CASSERSTANSPLHF
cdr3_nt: TGTGCCAGCAGTGAACGGTCCACTGCTAATTCACCCCTCCACTTT

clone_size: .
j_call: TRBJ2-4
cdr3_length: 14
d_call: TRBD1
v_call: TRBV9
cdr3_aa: CASSVEGTGSFQYF
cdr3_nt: TGTGCCAGCAGCGTAGAGGGGACAGGGTCGTTTCAGTACTTC

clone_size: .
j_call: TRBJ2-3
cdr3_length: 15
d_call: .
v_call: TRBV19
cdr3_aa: CASSIIGASTDTQYF
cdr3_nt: TGTGCCAGTAGTATCATAGGGGCGAGCACAGATACGCAGTATTTT

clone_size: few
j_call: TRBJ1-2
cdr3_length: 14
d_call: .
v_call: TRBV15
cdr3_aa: CATSNRQAIYGYTF
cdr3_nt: TGTGCCACCAGCAACCGACAGGCTATCTATGGCTACACCTTC

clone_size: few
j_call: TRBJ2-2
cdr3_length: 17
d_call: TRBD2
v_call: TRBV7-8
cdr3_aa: CASSLARGLGYTGELFF
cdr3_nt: TGTGCCAGCAGCTTAGCGCGGGGACTAGGGTACACCGGGGAGCTGTTTTTT

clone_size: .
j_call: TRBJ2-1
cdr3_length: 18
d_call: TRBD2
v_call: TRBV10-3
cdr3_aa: CAISESLWTSGKDNEQFF
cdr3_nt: TGTGCCATCAGTGAGTCGCTCTGGACTAGCGGGAAGGACAATGAGCAGTTCTTC

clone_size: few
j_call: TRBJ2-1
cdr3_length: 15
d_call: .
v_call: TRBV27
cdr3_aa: CASSPMRGLIDEQFF
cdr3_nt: TGTGCCAGCAGTCCCATGAGGGGGTTAATCGATGAGCAGTTCTTC

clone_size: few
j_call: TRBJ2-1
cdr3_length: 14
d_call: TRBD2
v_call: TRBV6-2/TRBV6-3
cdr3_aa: CASSYSTGGNEQFF
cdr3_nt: TGTGCCAGCAGTTACTCGACGGGGGGCAATGAGCAGTTCTTC

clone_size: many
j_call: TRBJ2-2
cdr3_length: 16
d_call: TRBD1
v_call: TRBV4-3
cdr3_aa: CASSQFGTGYTGELFF
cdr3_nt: TGCGCCAGCAGCCAGTTCGGGACAGGGTACACCGGGGAGCTGTTTTTT

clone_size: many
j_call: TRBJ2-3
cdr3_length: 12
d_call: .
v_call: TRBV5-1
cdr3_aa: CASSFPKDTQYF
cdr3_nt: TGCGCCAGCAGCTTCCCCAAGGATACGCAGTATTTT

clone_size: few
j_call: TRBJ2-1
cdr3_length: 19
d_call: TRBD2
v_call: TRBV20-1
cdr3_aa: CSAHYDKLAGGPRYNEQFF
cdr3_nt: TGCAGTGCTCACTACGACAAGCTAGCGGGGGGGCCGCGATACAATGAGCAGTTCTTC

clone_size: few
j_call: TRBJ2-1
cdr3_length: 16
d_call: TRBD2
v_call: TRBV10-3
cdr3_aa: CAISEAWRERDNEQFF
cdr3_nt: TGTGCCATCAGTGAAGCCTGGCGGGAGCGCGACAATGAGCAGTTCTTC

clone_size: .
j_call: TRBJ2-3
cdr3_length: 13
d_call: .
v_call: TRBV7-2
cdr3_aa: CASSPTTVYVEYF
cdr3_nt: TGTGCCAGCAGCCCGACGACAGTGTACGTGGAGTATTTT

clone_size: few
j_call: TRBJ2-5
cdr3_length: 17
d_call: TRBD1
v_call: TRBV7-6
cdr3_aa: CASSDQPAAGGQETQYF
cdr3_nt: TGTGCCAGCAGCGATCAACCGGCGGCAGGGGGACAAGAGACCCAGTACTTC

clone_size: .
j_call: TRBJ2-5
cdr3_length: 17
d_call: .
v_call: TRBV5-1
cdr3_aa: CASSPQVAGALGETQYF
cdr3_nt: TGCGCCAGCAGCCCGCAGGTGGCGGGGGCACTTGGAGAGACCCAGTACTTC

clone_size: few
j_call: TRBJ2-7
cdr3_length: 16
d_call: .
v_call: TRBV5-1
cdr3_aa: CASSWPSGSQTYEQYF
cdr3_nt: TGCGCCAGCAGCTGGCCATCTGGCAGTCAGACCTACGAGCAGTACTTC

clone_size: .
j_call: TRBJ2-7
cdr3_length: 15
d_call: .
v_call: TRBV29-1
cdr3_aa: CSVEVLGQEFYEQYF
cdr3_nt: TGCAGCGTTGAAGTTTTGGGTCAGGAATTCTACGAGCAGTACTTC

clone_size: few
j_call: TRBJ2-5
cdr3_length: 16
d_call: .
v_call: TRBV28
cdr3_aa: CASSFFLGDTQETQYF
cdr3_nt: TGTGCCAGCAGTTTTTTTCTCGGGGACACGCAAGAGACCCAGTACTTC